The text below deals with one T cell receptor beta chain. Its target is unknown. The germline V and J ends were trimmed by 2 bases and 7 bases, with 9 bases remaining between them. This CDR3 comprises 13 residues. Germline CDR1 reads SGHVS; CDR2 reads FQNEAQ. The sample belongs to a study of cytomegalovirus exposure and HLA in healthy donors. Study as a whole: Approximately 180 million T cells yielded some 100 million unique TCR beta sequences, as an earlier analysis found.

Regarding the study as a whole: Later work associated fewer than 20,000 TCR beta sequences with HLA alleles at 0.05 false discovery rate. A missense variant in DCLRE1C was later tied to TCR beta V- and J-gene trimming.

It was with 60 Vbeta and 13 Jbeta primers that the PCR ran. Sequenced by immunoSEQ multiplex PCR; TCRdb stores in-frame clones only, minus some. The sample includes about 190,000 clones, 84% of them seen just once. The chain recombines TRBV7-8 with TRBJ1-5; D is unclear. The sequence was obtained from a boy between 10 and 17 years old in good health and CMV-seronegative. Sequences were obtained from PBMCs. The CDR3 sequence: CASSLQVGQPQHF. CDR3 bases: TGTGCCAGCAGCTTACAAGTTGGCCAGCCCCAGCATTTT.